The present TCR beta chain was sequenced within a study of cytomegalovirus exposure and HLA in healthy donors. This PCR relied on a set of 60 Vbeta primers and 13 Jbeta primers. The method was immunoSEQ multiplex PCR; TCRdb's version includes in-frame clones alone and lacks a portion of them. The data contain 100,000 to 150,000 clones, 85% to 90% of them singletons. The V segment lost 0 bases and the J segment 6 bases; nucleotides outside the gene matches: 5. The CDR3 has 15 amino acids. Germline CDR1 is SGHRS and CDR2 is YFSETQ. The chain carries TRBV5-1 and TRBJ2-2; 7 bases are shared with TRBD1. The receptor's source is a woman aged 25 to 39 in good health and CMV-seronegative. The sample consisted of PBMCs. CDR3 residues: CASSLGGQHAGELFF. The DNA of the CDR3 is TGCGCCAGCAGCTTGGGGGGACAGCACGCCGGGGAGCTGTTTTTT.